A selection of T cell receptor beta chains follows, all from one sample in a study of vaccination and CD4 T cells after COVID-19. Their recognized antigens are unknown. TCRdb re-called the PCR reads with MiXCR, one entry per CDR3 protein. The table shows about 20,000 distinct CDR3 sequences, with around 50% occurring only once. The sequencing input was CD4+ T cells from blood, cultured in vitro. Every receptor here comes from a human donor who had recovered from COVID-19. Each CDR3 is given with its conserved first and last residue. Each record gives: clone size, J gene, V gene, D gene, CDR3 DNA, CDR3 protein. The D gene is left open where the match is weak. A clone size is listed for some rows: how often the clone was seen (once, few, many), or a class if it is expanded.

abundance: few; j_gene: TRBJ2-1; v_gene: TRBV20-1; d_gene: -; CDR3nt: TGCAGTGCTAGGACGGCGTACAATGAGCAGTTCTTC; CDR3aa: CSARTAYNEQFF
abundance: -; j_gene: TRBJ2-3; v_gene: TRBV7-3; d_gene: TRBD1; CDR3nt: TGTGCCAGCAGCTTGACAGGGGGCGCCGTCCCAGATACGCAGTATTTT; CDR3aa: CASSLTGGAVPDTQYF
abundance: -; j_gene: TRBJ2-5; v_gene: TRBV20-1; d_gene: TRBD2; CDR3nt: TGCAGTGCTGTCGGGGGACTAGCGGGAGGAGGGCAAGAGACCCAGTACTTC; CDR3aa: CSAVGGLAGGGQETQYF
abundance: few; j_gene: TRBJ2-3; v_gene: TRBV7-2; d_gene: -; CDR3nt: TGTGCCAGCAGCTTAGCGGGGGGCCCCACAGATACGCAGTATTTT; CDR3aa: CASSLAGGPTDTQYF
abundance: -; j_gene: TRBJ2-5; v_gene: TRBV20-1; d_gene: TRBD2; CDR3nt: TGCAGTGCTCCGGCGGGGGGCCAAGAGACCCAGTACTTC; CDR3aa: CSAPAGGQETQYF
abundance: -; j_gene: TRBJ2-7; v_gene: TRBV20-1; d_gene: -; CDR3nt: TGCAGTGCTATTTTGTCGCGGGGGCCTAGTTTCGAGCAGTACTTC; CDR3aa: CSAILSRGPSFEQYF
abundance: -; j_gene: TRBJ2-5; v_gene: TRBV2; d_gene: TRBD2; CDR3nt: TGTGCCAGCGGGTGGGAGGGGACTAGGGAGACCCAGTACTTC; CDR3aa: CASGWEGTRETQYF
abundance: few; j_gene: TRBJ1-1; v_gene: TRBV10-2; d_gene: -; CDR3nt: TGCGCCAGCAGTGAGTCAAGCGACACTGAAGCTTTCTTT; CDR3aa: CASSESSDTEAFF
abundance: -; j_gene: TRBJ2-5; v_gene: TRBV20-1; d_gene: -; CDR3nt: TGCAGTGCTAGAAATTGGCTAGCGCAAGAGACCCAGTACTTC; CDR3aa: CSARNWLAQETQYF
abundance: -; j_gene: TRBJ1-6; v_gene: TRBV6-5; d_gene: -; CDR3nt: TGTGCCAGCAGTTACTCCGGGAGGGATAATTCACCCCTCCACTTT; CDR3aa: CASSYSGRDNSPLHF
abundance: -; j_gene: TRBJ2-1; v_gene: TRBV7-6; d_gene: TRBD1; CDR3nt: TGTGCCAGCAGCTTAGAACAGGGGAGAGGTGATGAGCAGTTCTTC; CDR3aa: CASSLEQGRGDEQFF
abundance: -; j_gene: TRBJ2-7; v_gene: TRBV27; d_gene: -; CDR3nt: TGTGCCAGCACGGCGAATAGAGGTTCCTACGAGCAGTACTTC; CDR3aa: CASTANRGSYEQYF
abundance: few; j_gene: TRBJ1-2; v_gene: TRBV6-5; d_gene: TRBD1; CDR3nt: TGTGCCAGCAGTTACACAAGCGACAGGGAGGGCTACACCTTC; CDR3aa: CASSYTSDREGYTF
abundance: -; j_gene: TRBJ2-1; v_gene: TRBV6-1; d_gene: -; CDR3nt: TGTGCCAGCCTCGGGGCCAGGGTTGAGTTCTTC; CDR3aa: CASLGARVEFF
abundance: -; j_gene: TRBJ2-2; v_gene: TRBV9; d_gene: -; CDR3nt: TGTGCCAGCAGCGTGTCACAGGGTTCGGTCACCGGGGAGCTGTTTTTT; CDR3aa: CASSVSQGSVTGELFF
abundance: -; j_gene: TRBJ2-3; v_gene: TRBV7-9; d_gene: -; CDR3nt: TGTGCCAGCAGCATCCTAGTCGTAGATACGCAGTATTTT; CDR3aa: CASSILVVDTQYF
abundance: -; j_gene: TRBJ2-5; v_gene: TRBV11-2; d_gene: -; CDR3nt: TGTGCCAGCAGCCAAGGGCGCGGGGCCCAGGGGACCCAGTACTTC; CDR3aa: CASSQGRGAQGTQYF
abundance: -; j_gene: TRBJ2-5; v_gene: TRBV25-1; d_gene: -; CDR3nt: TGTGCCAGCAGTGATGCCAGGTTGGAGACCCAGTACTTC; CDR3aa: CASSDARLETQYF
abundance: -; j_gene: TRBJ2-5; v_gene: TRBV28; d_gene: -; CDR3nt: TGTGCCAGCAGCATTCCCTCCCTCATCGAGACCCAGTACTTC; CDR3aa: CASSIPSLIETQYF
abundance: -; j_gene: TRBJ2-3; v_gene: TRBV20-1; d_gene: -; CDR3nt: TGCAGTGCTAGAGATCGCCATCAGGGGTCGAATACGCAGTATTTT; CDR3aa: CSARDRHQGSNTQYF
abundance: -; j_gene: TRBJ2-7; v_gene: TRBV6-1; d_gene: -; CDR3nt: TGTGCCAGCAGTGAAGCTGGGAACGAGTTGGGGTCCTACGAGCAGTACTTC; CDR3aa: CASSEAGNELGSYEQYF
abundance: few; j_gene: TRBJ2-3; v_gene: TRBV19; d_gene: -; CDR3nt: TGTGCCAGCAAAAGGGGCCCGAGCACAGATACGCAGTATTTT; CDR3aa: CASKRGPSTDTQYF
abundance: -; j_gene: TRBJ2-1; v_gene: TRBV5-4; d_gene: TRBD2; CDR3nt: TGTGCCAGCAGTACCGGTAGGAGGAGCGGGACCGTAGTCAATGAGCAGTTCTTC; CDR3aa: CASSTGRRSGTVVNEQFF
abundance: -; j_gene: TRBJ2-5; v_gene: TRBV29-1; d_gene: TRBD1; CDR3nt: TGCAGCGTTGGTAGACAGGGGGGAGAGACCCAGTACTTC; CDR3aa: CSVGRQGGETQYF
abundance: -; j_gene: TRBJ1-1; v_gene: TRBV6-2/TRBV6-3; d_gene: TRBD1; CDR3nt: TGTGCCAGCCGCCAGGACAGGGGTAGGACTGAAGCTTTCTTT; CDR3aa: CASRQDRGRTEAFF